This is a list of T cell receptor beta chains from one sample in a study of beta chain features in type 1 diabetes. TCRdb keeps only in-frame clones here, not all; method: immunoSEQ multiplex PCR. The sample holds roughly 100,000 clones, 25% to 35% seen once. The sequenced sample consisted of central memory CD4+ T cells from blood. Receptors originate from a woman between 18 and 29 years old with type 1 diabetes. Each CDR3 is given with its conserved first and last residue. Fields, in order: D gene, clone size, J gene, V gene, CDR3 DNA, CDR3 protein. D genes are given only for firm matches. Clone size, where shown, is once, few, many, or a class for clones that have expanded.

NA,once,TRBJ2-1,TRBV19,TGTGCCAGTAGGAGTACCGGTACGTCGAATGAGCAGTTCTTC,CASRSTGTSNEQFF
TRBD2,few,TRBJ2-1,TRBV19,TGTGCCAGTAGTGGACTAGCGGGTCCACCTTACAATGAGCAGTTCTTC,CASSGLAGPPYNEQFF
NA,NA,TRBJ2-1,TRBV7-9,TGTGCCAGCAGCCATGGGGAGGCTGAGCAGTTCTTC,CASSHGEAEQFF
TRBD1,many,TRBJ1-5,TRBV7-8,TGTGCCAGCAGCCCGAGAGGGGACAGGAACAATCAGCCCCAGCATTTT,CASSPRGDRNNQPQHF
NA,NA,TRBJ1-2,TRBV19,TGTGCCAGTAGTATCGGCCAGGGAGGATATGGCTACACCTTC,CASSIGQGGYGYTF
NA,NA,TRBJ1-2,TRBV6-6,TGTGCCAGCAGTTACCCCCTTGAGGACTATGGCTACACCTTC,CASSYPLEDYGYTF
NA,few,TRBJ1-1,TRBV25-1,TGTGCCAGCAGACCACCCAGGAGCGGGACTGAAGCTTTCTTT,CASRPPRSGTEAFF
TRBD1,few,TRBJ1-2,TRBV6-6,TGTGCCAGCAGTTACGACAGGGGGGGCTACACCTTC,CASSYDRGGYTF
NA,NA,TRBJ2-2,TRBV5-1,TGCGCCAGCAGCTTGGCCGGGAACACCGGGGAGCTGTTTTTT,CASSLAGNTGELFF
NA,few,TRBJ2-4,TRBV19,TGTGCCAGTAGTATAGCCATCGGACAGCTAGCCAAAAACATTCAGTACTTC,CASSIAIGQLAKNIQYF
TRBD2,few,TRBJ2-3,TRBV5-4,TGTGCCAGCAGCCAAACGACACTAGCGGGATACACGCAGTATTTT,CASSQTTLAGYTQYF
TRBD2,NA,TRBJ2-1,TRBV6-5,TGTGCCAGCAGTTACGGGACTAGCGGGAGCGGTGAGCAGTTCTTC,CASSYGTSGSGEQFF
TRBD1,NA,TRBJ1-2,TRBV18,TGTGCCAGCTCACCTCCTACGGGCAGGGGGCTCGGCTACACCTTC,CASSPPTGRGLGYTF
NA,NA,TRBJ2-7,TRBV15,TGTGCCACCAGCAGAGATCACTCCGAGCAGTACTTC,CATSRDHSEQYF
NA,NA,TRBJ2-3,TRBV7-2,TGTGCCAGCAGCTTAGCAGGGAGACCAGATACGCAGTATTTT,CASSLAGRPDTQYF
NA,NA,TRBJ2-7,TRBV11-2,TGTGCCAGCAGCCCAGGCCCAGCAAGCGAGCAGTACTTC,CASSPGPASEQYF
NA,few,TRBJ2-3,TRBV7-9,TGTGCCAGCAGCTTATTCAGGGTCTCAGATACGCAGTATTTT,CASSLFRVSDTQYF
NA,few,TRBJ1-6,TRBV7-2,TGTGCCAGCAGCTACCCCCCACTTCCCCTCCACTTT,CASSYPPLPLHF
TRBD1,NA,TRBJ1-1,TRBV13,TGTGCCAGCAGCTTAAGGGGACAGGGAGGCACTGAAGCTTTCTTT,CASSLRGQGGTEAFF
TRBD1,NA,TRBJ1-4,TRBV19,TGTGCCAGTACCCCCGACAGGGGCGGTGAAAAACTGTTTTTT,CASTPDRGGEKLFF
NA,NA,TRBJ1-1,TRBV5-1,TGCGCCAGCAGCTACGCAGAGAACACTGAAGCTTTCTTT,CASSYAENTEAFF
TRBD2,few,TRBJ2-2,TRBV28,TGTGCCAGCATCCCGGGAGGAACGAACACCGGGGAGCTGTTTTTT,CASIPGGTNTGELFF
TRBD2,NA,TRBJ2-5,TRBV12-5,TGTGCTAGTGGTTCACATAAGGGACTAGCGGGAGGGGAGACCCAGTACTTC,CASGSHKGLAGGETQYF
NA,NA,TRBJ2-1,TRBV23-1,TGCGCCAGCAGTCACGGCAGAGCGGGTACCTACAATGAGCAGTTCTTC,CASSHGRAGTYNEQFF
TRBD1,NA,TRBJ2-7,TRBV10-3,TGTGCCATTCTGGGACAGGGGAACTACGAGCAGTACTTC,CAILGQGNYEQYF
NA,NA,TRBJ2-3,TRBV7-3,TGTGCCAGCAGCTTAAGTCGGGGGGATACGCAGTATTTT,CASSLSRGDTQYF